These T cell receptor beta chains were read from a single sample in a study of T cells after yellow fever vaccination. TCRdb reprocessed the 5' RACE reads with MiXCR, giving one entry per CDR3 protein. The sample has some 420,000 distinct CDR3 sequences, 15% to 20% seen once. The sample was PBMCs, taken before the yellow fever booster vaccination. These receptors were taken from a man aged 18 to 30 who received the YFV17D yellow fever vaccine. CDR3s include the opening cysteine and the closing phenylalanine or tryptophan. A D gene is named only where the DNA matches it firmly. Size values are once, few and many counts, or a class for expanded clones, and some rows have none.

abundance	d_gene	v_gene	j_gene	CDR3nt	CDR3aa
few	.	TRBV7-2	TRBJ2-7	TGTGCCAGCACCACCGGGACACGGTACGAGCAGTACTTC	CASTTGTRYEQYF
once	TRBD1	TRBV30	TRBJ1-6	TGTGCCTGGACCTCCTCGGGACAGGGTAATTCACCCCTCCACTTT	CAWTSSGQGNSPLHF
few	.	TRBV7-2	TRBJ1-1	TGTGCCAGCAGCTTAGGTGGAGCGGGAAACACTGAAGCTTTCTTT	CASSLGGAGNTEAFF
few	TRBD1	TRBV20-1	TRBJ1-1	TGCAGTGCTAGTTCCGGGACAGCGAACACTGAAGCTTTCTTT	CSASSGTANTEAFF
.	.	TRBV4-2	TRBJ2-2	TGTGCCAGCAGCCAATCCCCAGGGCCCAACACCGGGGAGCTGTTTTTT	CASSQSPGPNTGELFF
many	TRBD1	TRBV7-2	TRBJ1-2	TGTGCCAGCAGCACGCAACAGGGGGTCTATGGCTACACCTTC	CASSTQQGVYGYTF
.	.	TRBV7-9	TRBJ2-1	TGTGCCAGCAGCTTACCTCTATCCAATGAGCAGTTCTTC	CASSLPLSNEQFF
few	.	TRBV5-1	TRBJ2-7	TGCGCCAGCAGCGTACCAGGGGTGGACCCCTACGAGCAGTACTTC	CASSVPGVDPYEQYF
few	.	TRBV11-3	TRBJ1-3	TGTGCCAGCAGCTCCACGGGATCAGGAAACACCATATATTTT	CASSSTGSGNTIYF
.	.	TRBV20-1	TRBJ1-1	TGCAGTGCTAGAGAGACGGGGATGGCTGAAGCTTTCTTT	CSARETGMAEAFF
few	.	TRBV6-1	TRBJ1-1	TGTGCCAGCAACCAGGGGACCACTGAAGCTTTCTTT	CASNQGTTEAFF
few	TRBD1	TRBV6-5	TRBJ2-4	TGTGCCAGCAGCCGACAGGGATGGCCCAAAAACATTCAGTACTTC	CASSRQGWPKNIQYF
few	.	TRBV5-1	TRBJ2-1	TGCGCCAGCAGCTTTCGGCCTAGCGAGTACAATGAGCAGTTCTTC	CASSFRPSEYNEQFF
.	.	TRBV7-6	TRBJ2-7	TGTGCCAGCAGCTTAGACGGGAACGAGCAGTACTTC	CASSLDGNEQYF
.	TRBD1	TRBV4-3	TRBJ1-2	TGCGCCAGCAGCCTGTCCCGGGACAGGGGAGGCTATGGCTACACCTTC	CASSLSRDRGGYGYTF
.	TRBD1	TRBV5-1	TRBJ1-2	TGCGCCAGCAGCTTGGGAGGACAGGGGATTGGTGGCTACACCTTC	CASSLGGQGIGGYTF
.	.	TRBV5-1	TRBJ2-5	TGCGCCAGCAGCGCCTATTCAGGAGCCGTCGGACAAGAGACCCAGTACTTC	CASSAYSGAVGQETQYF
few	.	TRBV15	TRBJ2-2	TGTGCCACCAGCAAACCTGGAGGGGGCGGGGAGCTGTTTTTT	CATSKPGGGGELFF
.	TRBD2	TRBV7-2	TRBJ2-3	TGTGCCAGCAGGGGGGGGTCGGATACGCAGTATTTT	CASRGGSDTQYF
few	.	TRBV7-2	TRBJ2-3	TGTGCCAGCAGCATTACCCGGGGTGATACGCAGTATTTT	CASSITRGDTQYF
few	.	TRBV20-1	TRBJ1-5	TGCAGTGCCGCCAGGAGCAATCAGCCCCAGCATTTT	CSAARSNQPQHF
.	.	TRBV12-3/TRBV12-4	TRBJ1-1	TGTGCCAGCAGTTTCCAGGCAAAGAACACTGAAGCTTTCTTT	CASSFQAKNTEAFF
few	.	TRBV4-1	TRBJ1-5	TGCGCCAGCAGCCAAACCTCAGGGGTTTATAGCAATCAGCCCCAGCATTTT	CASSQTSGVYSNQPQHF
.	.	TRBV5-1	TRBJ1-1	TGCGCCAGCAGCTTCGGACAGTCCATGAACACTGAAGCTTTCTTT	CASSFGQSMNTEAFF
.	.	TRBV18	TRBJ2-4	TGTGCCAGCTCACCCCTGGGGGGCGGCGTCTCCAAAAACATTCAGTACTTC	CASSPLGGGVSKNIQYF
.	TRBD1	TRBV11-3	TRBJ2-1	TGTGCCAGCAGCTCCTCGCCGGGACAGGGGGTACATGAGCAGTTCTTC	CASSSSPGQGVHEQFF
.	.	TRBV7-2	TRBJ2-4	TGTGCCAGCAGCTTTTTTGGGATGACTTACAAAAACATTCAGTACTTC	CASSFFGMTYKNIQYF
few	.	TRBV27	TRBJ2-5	TGTGCCAGCAGTCGAAGGGGGCAAGAGACCCAGTACTTC	CASSRRGQETQYF
.	.	TRBV4-1	TRBJ2-2	TGCGCCAGCAGCCAACGAGGTTTGGAGTCCGGGGAGCTGTTTTTT	CASSQRGLESGELFF
few	TRBD1	TRBV12-3/TRBV12-4	TRBJ1-6	TGTGCCAGCAGTCCGCGGACAGGGGTATCACCCCTCCACTTT	CASSPRTGVSPLHF
.	TRBD1	TRBV27	TRBJ1-2	TGTGCCAGCAGTTTACCCAGGGGGGAAGGCTACACCTTC	CASSLPRGEGYTF
.	TRBD2	TRBV20-1	TRBJ2-3	TGCAGTGCTTACCTAGCGGGGGGGCTGACAGATACGCAGTATTTT	CSAYLAGGLTDTQYF
.	TRBD1	TRBV24-1	TRBJ1-2	TGTGCCACCAGTGATCAGGGGGCGAGCTACACCTTC	CATSDQGASYTF
many	.	TRBV19	TRBJ1-1	TGTGCCAGCAGTCGGGGTGTGAACACTGAAGCTTTCTTT	CASSRGVNTEAFF
few	.	TRBV4-1	TRBJ2-3	TGCGCCAGCAGCCAAAAAGGGTCTCCTAGCACAGATACGCAGTATTTT	CASSQKGSPSTDTQYF
few	.	TRBV12-3/TRBV12-4	TRBJ1-1	TGTGCCAGCAGCCTCCTTTGGGGGAACACTGAAGCTTTCTTT	CASSLLWGNTEAFF
few	TRBD1	TRBV10-3	TRBJ1-5	TGTGCCATCAGGGGGGAGGGACAGCTCGATCAGCCCCAGCATTTT	CAIRGEGQLDQPQHF